The 21 T cell receptor beta chains listed next were all sequenced from one sample in a study of cytomegalovirus exposure and HLA in healthy donors. Researchers ran the PCR with 60 Vbeta and 13 Jbeta primers. Libraries were prepared by immunoSEQ multiplex PCR; TCRdb keeps only in-frame clonotypes and omits some of them. The repertoire holds around 71,000 clones, with roughly two thirds as singletons. Sequencing input: PBMCs. The receptors were gathered from a male donor in good health and CMV-seropositive.

V usage is TRBV19 and J usage is TRBJ1-4, with D perhaps TRBD1 (5 bases). The CDR3 is 18 amino acids. Germline CDR1 and CDR2: LNHDA and SQIVND (reference sequence). With 2 bases removed from V and 4 bases from J, the gap between germline ends came to 20 bases. The CDR3 here is CASSISPTARPVNEKLFF. For the CDR3, the DNA is TGTGCCAGTAGTATAAGCCCGACAGCCAGGCCTGTTAATGAAAAACTGTTTTTT. Combining the CDR3 with reference TRBV19 and TRBJ1-4 gives the whole variable domain DGGITQSPKYLFRKEGQNVTLSCEQNLNHDAMYWYRQDPGQGLRLIYYSQIVNDFQKGDIAEGYSVSREKKESFPLTVTSAQKNPTAFYLCASSISPTARPVNEKLFFGSGTQLSVL.

This clone appeared a single time. V usage is TRBV5-1 and J usage is TRBJ2-5, with D perhaps matching TRBD2 (5 bases). CDR1 is SGHRS, CDR2 YFSETQ, per germline. This CDR3 is 14 amino acids long. The V end lost 4 bases, the J end lost 3 bases, and 13 bases lay between the germline ends. The CDR3 DNA reads TGCGCCAGCAGCCTGGGAGTGGGAGAAGAGACCCAGTACTTC. Translating gives CASSLGVGEETQYF.

V usage is TRBV9 and J usage is TRBJ1-1; a weak D match, TRBD1 (6 bases). V lost 0 bases and J 0 bases, leaving 21 bases between the germline ends. The germline CDR1 and CDR2 sequences are SGDLS and YYNGEE. The CDR3 runs to 19 residues. The CDR3 is CASSVDQGRARAVNTEAFF. CDR3 nucleotide sequence: TGTGCCAGCAGCGTAGATCAGGGGAGAGCGCGGGCGGTGAACACTGAAGCTTTCTTT. Full variable domain (outside the CDR3, taken from reference TRBV9 and TRBJ1-1): DSGVTQTPKHLITATGQRVTLRCSPRSGDLSVYWYQQSLDQGLQFLIQYYNGEERAKGNILERFSAQQFPDLHSELNLSSLELGDSALYFCASSVDQGRARAVNTEAFFGQGTRLTVV.

The chain has TRBV6-6 and TRBJ2-5; D unresolved. V gave up 0 bases and J gave up 4 bases, with 3 bases separating them. This CDR3 is built from 12 residues. Per the germline V gene, CDR1 is MNHNY and CDR2 is SVGAGI (reference sequence). CDR3 DNA: TGTGCCAGCAGTTACTCGAGAGAGACCCAGTACTTC. Residues: CASSYSRETQYF.

This clone was seen a few times. V and J are TRBV19 and TRBJ2-7, with TRBD1 matching 8 bases. CDR3 length equals 15 residues. CDR1 is LNHDA and CDR2 is SQIVND in the germline V gene (reference sequence). V lost 1 base and J lost 1; bases outside the gene matches: 3. CDR3 residues: CASSIAGQGSYEQYF. The CDR3 nucleotides are TGTGCCAGTAGTATAGCAGGACAGGGATCCTACGAGCAGTACTTC.

The chain joins TRBV30 to TRBJ1-2; weak D call: TRBD1 (6 bases). Trimming stripped 2 bases from V and 6 bases from J, with 16 bases between. Germline CDR1 is GTSNPN and CDR2 is SVGIG (reference sequence). The CDR3 has 14 amino acids. The CDR3 reads CAWSKAGRGHGYTF. The CDR3 nucleotides are TGTGCCTGGAGTAAGGCGGGCAGGGGACATGGCTACACCTTC.

The rearrangement joins TRBV7-9 to TRBJ2-1, with 10 nucleotides matching TRBD1. From germline, CDR1 is SEHNR and CDR2 FQNEAQ (reference sequence). V shed 5 bases, J shed 2 bases, and the junction held 3 bases outside the gene matches. The CDR3 runs 15 residues. The CDR3, as DNA: TGTGCCAGCAGCGCCGGGACAGGGGCCTACAATGAGCAGTTCTTC. It is translated as CASSAGTGAYNEQFF.

This chain links TRBV5-5 with TRBJ2-7; 7 bases are a match to TRBD1. The V gene end was trimmed by 4 bases and the J gene end by 5 bases; junction bases not matched to a gene: 9. This CDR3 contains 14 residues. Germline-derived CDR1 and CDR2 are SGHKS and YYEKEE (reference sequence). The CDR3 nucleotides read TGTGCCAGCAGCCTATTGACAGGGATCAACGAGCAGTACTTC. Protein sequence: CASSLLTGINEQYF.

This chain connects TRBV5-1 to TRBJ2-3; 8 nucleotides match TRBD2. Germline CDR1 is SGHRS and CDR2 is YFSETQ. Trimming at V came to 4 bases and at J to 4 bases, leaving 8 bases not matched to a gene. The CDR3 is 15 amino acids. The CDR3 loop is CASSTGTRLADTQYF. The DNA for the CDR3 is TGCGCCAGCAGCACCGGGACTAGGCTGGCAGATACGCAGTATTTT.

The J gene is TRBJ1-1, the V gene TRBV7-3; 8 positions agree with TRBD1. The CDR3 runs 13 residues. Germline assignment: CDR1 SGHTA and CDR2 FQGTGA. The ends lost 7 bases at V and 1 base at J; junction bases unmatched: 2. CDR3 coding DNA: TGTGCCAGCAAGACAGGGGAGAACACTGAAGCTTTCTTT. Its translation: CASKTGENTEAFF.

This chain connects TRBV30 to TRBJ1-6; no firm D call. V lost 0 bases and J lost 10, with 10 bases in between. In germline, CDR1 is GTSNPN, CDR2 SVGIG (reference sequence). This CDR3 is 13 amino acids long. The CDR3 is CAWSVYEGSPLHF. In DNA form, the CDR3 reads TGTGCCTGGAGTGTATACGAGGGATCACCCCTCCACTTT.

The chain links TRBV19 to TRBJ1-1; D might be TRBD1 (5 bases). CDR3 size: 12 residues. Germline V gene lookup returns CDR1 LNHDA and CDR2 SQIVND (reference sequence). V lost 4 bases and J 7 bases, leaving 10 bases between the germline ends. CDR3: CASSSLDNEAFF. CDR3 DNA: TGTGCCAGTAGTAGCTTGGACAATGAAGCTTTCTTT.

This clone was observed a handful of times. The chain employs TRBV27 and TRBJ2-3; no clear D. The germline V gene encodes CDR1 MNHEY and CDR2 SMNVEV (reference sequence). The CDR3 has 11 amino acids. The V gene lost 6 bases and the J gene lost 4 bases, with 5 bases spanning the gap. The CDR3 DNA reads as TGTGCCAGCAGGTTCGCAGATACGCAGTATTTT. As protein: CASRFADTQYF.

This clone was picked up a small number of times. This rearrangement joins TRBV7-3 to TRBJ2-6, with TRBD1 matching 7 bases. This CDR3 region has 16 residues. Per germline, CDR1 SGHTA and CDR2 FQGTGA. Trimming removed 4 bases from V and 2 bases from J; junction bases left unmatched: 5. The CDR3 coding sequence is TGTGCCAGCAGCTCTAACAGGGGACCTGGGGCCAACGTCCTGACTTTC. Protein sequence: CASSSNRGPGANVLTF.

On this clone itself: Additional DNA sequences in this sample encode the identical CDR3. The chain combines TRBV6-5 with TRBJ1-5; 7 positions agree with TRBD1. Germline trimming cut 6 bases from V and 1 base from J; bases unmatched to any gene: 6. This CDR3 is 15 amino acids long. The germline CDR1 and CDR2 sequences are MNHEY and SVGAGI. The CDR3 sequence is CASSRGQSSNQPQHF. DNA for the CDR3: TGTGCCAGCAGCCGGGGACAGTCAAGCAATCAGCCCCAGCATTTT.

The chain links TRBV6-1 to TRBJ2-7; 7 bases align to TRBD1. The CDR3 totals 14 residues. Trimming at V came to 7 bases and at J to 2 bases, leaving 8 bases not matched to a gene. Germline values: CDR1 MNHNS, CDR2 SASEGT. The CDR3 region has the DNA TGTGCCAGCAATATCAGGGGGAAAACCTACGAGCAGTACTTC. It codes for CASNIRGKTYEQYF.

CDR3 sequence reads: CASSLGNRDGYTF. The CDR3 region has the DNA TGTGCCAGCAGCCTCGGGAACAGGGATGGCTACACCTTC. The genes are TRBV6-5 and TRBJ1-2; tentatively, D is TRBD1 (6 bases). V was pared by 6 bases and J by 6 bases, with 14 bases between. The germline CDR1 and CDR2 sequences are MNHEY and SVGAGI. The CDR3 runs to 13 residues.

The chain uses TRBV29-1 and TRBJ1-5, with TRBD1 matching 11 bases. The CDR3 has 13 amino acids. Losses at the gene ends were 4 bases for V and 7 bases for J; bases not matched to a gene: 3. Germline CDR1 SQVTM, CDR2 ANQGSEA. The CDR3 protein is CSVGGQGDQPQHF. Here the CDR3 DNA reads TGCAGCGTTGGGGGACAGGGGGACCAGCCCCAGCATTTT.

The chain uses TRBV13 and TRBJ1-1; 7 bases are a match to TRBD1. The CDR3 totals 13 residues. V was pared by 6 bases and J by 4 bases, with 5 bases of the junction left unmatched. Germline values: CDR1 PRHDT, CDR2 FYEKMQ (reference sequence). CDR3 amino acids: CASSSTGVTEAFF. CDR3 DNA: TGTGCCAGCAGTTCCACAGGGGTCACTGAAGCTTTCTTT.

The chain is built from TRBV7-9 and TRBJ1-4, with D perhaps matching TRBD1 (5 bases). V was trimmed by 2 bases and J by 7 bases, leaving 11 bases between them. From germline, CDR1 is SEHNR and CDR2 FQNEAQ (reference sequence). This CDR3 has 14 residues. In DNA form, the CDR3 reads TGTGCCAGCAGCTTATCCGGGAGGGGTGAAAAACTGTTTTTT. Its translation is CASSLSGRGEKLFF.

J is TRBJ1-1 and V is TRBV5-5; D is uncertain. This CDR3 region has 14 residues. The germline V gene has CDR1 SGHKS and CDR2 YYEKEE (reference sequence). V was clipped by 0 bases and J by 3 bases, with 9 bases between them. CDR3 loop: CASSLGELHTEAFF. For the CDR3, the DNA is TGTGCCAGCAGCTTGGGGGAGTTACACACTGAAGCTTTCTTT.